These 8 T cell receptor beta chains were sequenced from one sample in a study of blood T cells in healthy people across ages. Together with a sample-barcoded 5' primer, a J-beta primer mix was included in a second PCR lasting 7 to 11 cycles. A single record per CDR3 protein comes from TCRdb applying MiXCR to the 5' RACE reads. This sample has approximately 320,000 distinct CDR3 sequences, with around 27% found just once. Sequenced material: blood. These receptors all come from a woman aged 70-85 years in good health.

This clonotype has more than one count but fewer than ten. The CDR3: CASSRNSGSSYEQYF. The CDR3 DNA is TGCGCCAGCAGCCGAAACAGCGGGAGCTCCTACGAGCAGTACTTC. V usage is TRBV5-1 and J usage is TRBJ2-7; 8 bases fit TRBD2. V was pared by 4 bases and J by 0 bases, with 6 bases of the junction left unmatched. CDR1 and CDR2 from the germline V gene are SGHRS and YFSETQ. This CDR3 is built from 15 residues.

The chain joins TRBV14 to TRBJ2-1; D remains unclear. The J call may be faulty, since TRBJ2-7 better matches the DNA end. The CDR3 contains 15 residues. Per germline, CDR1 SGHDN and CDR2 FVKESK. The CDR3 loop is CASSQDLIGSTEQYF. CDR3 nucleotide sequence: TGTGCCAGCAGCCAAGATCTTATAGGGTCAACCGAGCAGTACTTC.

V and J are TRBV5-1 and TRBJ2-1; tentatively, D is TRBD1 (6 bases). Germline loops: CDR1 SGHRS, CDR2 YFSETQ. CDR3 size: 13 residues. V was pared by 2 bases and J by 9 bases, with 12 bases between. CDR3 nucleotides: TGCGCCAGCAGCTTTGCCGTAGGGGGTGAGCAGTTCTTC. It specifies CASSFAVGGEQFF.

The genes are TRBV11-2 and TRBJ2-7; D may be TRBD1 (6 bases). CDR3 length: 14 amino acids. Between the trimmed V and J ends, which lost 4 bases and 7 bases, there was a span of 17 bases. The germline V gene encodes CDR1 SGHAT and CDR2 FQNNGV. CDR3 region: CASSWTANSGEQYF. DNA for the CDR3: TGTGCCAGCAGCTGGACAGCCAACTCGGGAGAGCAGTACTTC.

A few counts support this clonotype. V and J are TRBV29-1 and TRBJ2-5; 7 positions match TRBD2. Looked up from germline, CDR1 is SQVTM and CDR2 is ANQGSEA. CDR3 size: 16 residues. The V segment lost 7 bases and the J segment 1 base; nucleotides outside the gene matches: 15. The CDR3 here is CSGHFVRAGLQETQYF. The CDR3, as DNA: TGCAGCGGCCACTTCGTAAGAGCGGGACTCCAAGAGACCCAGTACTTC.

This clonotype was seen more than once but under ten times. The CDR3 spells CASSLVAGYSNQPQHF. The CDR3 DNA follows: TGTGCCAGCAGCTTAGTAGCAGGGTATAGCAATCAGCCCCAGCATTTT. The chain combines TRBV7-2 with TRBJ1-5; weak D call: TRBD1 (5 bases). Germline loops: CDR1 SGHTA, CDR2 FQGNSA. The CDR3 has 16 residues. The V and J ends lost 1 base and 0 bases respectively, with 10 bases between them.

The rearrangement joins TRBV3-1 to TRBJ2-5, with TRBD1 matching over 11 bases. J gave up 5 bases and V 3 bases, and 8 bases lay outside the gene matches. Germline V gives CDR1 LGHDT, CDR2 YNNKEL (reference sequence). The CDR3 runs to 16 residues. This chain's CDR3 is CASSQWTGGSRETQYF. CDR3 DNA sequence: TGTGCCAGCAGCCAGTGGACAGGGGGCTCGCGGGAGACCCAGTACTTC.

The rearrangement links TRBV20-1 to TRBJ2-7, with D maybe TRBD2 (5 bases). The CDR3 consists of 12 residues. The V gene's germline CDR1 is DFQATT and CDR2 SNEGSKA (reference sequence). V shed 6 bases and J shed 7 bases, with 16 bases lying between them. The CDR3 DNA is TGCAGTGCCAAAACGACCCGGGAAGAGCAGTACTTC. Translated: CSAKTTREEQYF.